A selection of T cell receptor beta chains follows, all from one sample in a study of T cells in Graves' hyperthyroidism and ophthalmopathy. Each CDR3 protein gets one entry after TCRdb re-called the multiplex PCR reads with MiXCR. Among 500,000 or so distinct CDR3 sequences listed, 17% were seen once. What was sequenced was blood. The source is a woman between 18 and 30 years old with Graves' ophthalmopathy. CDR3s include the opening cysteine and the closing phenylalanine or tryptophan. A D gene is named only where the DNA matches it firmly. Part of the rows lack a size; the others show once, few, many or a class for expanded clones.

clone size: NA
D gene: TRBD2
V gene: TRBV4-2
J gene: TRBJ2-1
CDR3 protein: CASSQSSSGSFDEQFF
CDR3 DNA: TGTGCCAGCAGCCAATCTTCTAGCGGGAGTTTCGATGAGCAGTTCTTC

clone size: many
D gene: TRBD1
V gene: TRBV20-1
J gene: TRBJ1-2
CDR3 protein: CSADRGSNGYTF
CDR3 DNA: TGCAGTGCTGACAGGGGAAGCAATGGCTACACCTTC

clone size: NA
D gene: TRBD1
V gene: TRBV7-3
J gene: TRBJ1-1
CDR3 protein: CASSLTGAGGSAFF
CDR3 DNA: TGTGCCAGCAGCTTAACCGGGGCAGGGGGGTCGGCTTTCTTT

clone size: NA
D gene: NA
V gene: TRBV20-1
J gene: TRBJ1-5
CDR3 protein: CSALQGINQPQHF
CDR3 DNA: TGCAGTGCTCTTCAGGGAATCAATCAGCCCCAGCATTTT

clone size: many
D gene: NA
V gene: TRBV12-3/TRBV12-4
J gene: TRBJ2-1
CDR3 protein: CASSSLIGFWDEQFF
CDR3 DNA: TGTGCCAGCAGTTCCCTCATTGGCTTCTGGGATGAGCAGTTCTTC

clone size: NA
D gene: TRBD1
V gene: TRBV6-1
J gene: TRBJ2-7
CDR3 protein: CASSVRDSSSYEQYF
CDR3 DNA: TGTGCCAGCAGTGTCCGGGACAGTAGCTCCTACGAGCAGTACTTC

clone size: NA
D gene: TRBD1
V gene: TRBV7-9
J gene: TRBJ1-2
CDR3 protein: CASSATGDSGYTF
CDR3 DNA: TGTGCCAGCAGCGCTACAGGGGATAGTGGCTACACCTTC

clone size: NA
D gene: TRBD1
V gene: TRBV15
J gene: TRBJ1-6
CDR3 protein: CATSRTGGLNSPLHF
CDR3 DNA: TGTGCCACCAGCAGGACAGGGGGCCTCAATTCACCCCTCCACTTT

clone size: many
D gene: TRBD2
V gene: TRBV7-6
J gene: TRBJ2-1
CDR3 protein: CASSLALGEGHNEQFF
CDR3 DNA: TGTGCCAGCAGCTTAGCCCTTGGGGAGGGACACAATGAGCAGTTCTTC

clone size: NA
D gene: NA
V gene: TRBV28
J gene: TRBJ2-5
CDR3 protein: CPSSFNAGGGGQETQYF
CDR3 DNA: TGTCCCAGCAGTTTTAACGCAGGGGGGGGCGGCCAAGAGACCCAGTACTTC

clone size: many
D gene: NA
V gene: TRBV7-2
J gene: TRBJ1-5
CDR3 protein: CASSLRFGGNQPQHF
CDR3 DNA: TGTGCCAGCAGCTTAAGGTTCGGGGGCAATCAGCCCCAGCATTTT

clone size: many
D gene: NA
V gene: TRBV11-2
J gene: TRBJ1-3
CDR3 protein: CASSPSLPGNTIYF
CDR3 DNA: TGTGCCAGCAGCCCGAGCCTTCCTGGAAACACCATATATTTT

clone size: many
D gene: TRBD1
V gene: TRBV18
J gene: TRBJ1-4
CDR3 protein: CASSPGQGEKLFF
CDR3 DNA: TGTGCCAGCTCACCAGGACAGGGTGAAAAACTGTTTTTT

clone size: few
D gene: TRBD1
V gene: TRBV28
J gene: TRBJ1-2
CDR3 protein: CASSFPPGQPYGYTF
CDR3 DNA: TGTGCCAGCAGTTTCCCACCGGGACAGCCATATGGCTACACCTTC

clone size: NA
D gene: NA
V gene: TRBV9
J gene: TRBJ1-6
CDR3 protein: CASSEGGQRHSPLHF
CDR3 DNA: TGTGCCAGCAGCGAGGGGGGACAAAGGCATTCACCCCTCCACTTT

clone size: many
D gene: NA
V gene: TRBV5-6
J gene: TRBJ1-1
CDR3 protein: CASSTGGVGAEAFF
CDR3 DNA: TGTGCCAGCAGCACTGGGGGAGTCGGGGCTGAAGCTTTCTTT

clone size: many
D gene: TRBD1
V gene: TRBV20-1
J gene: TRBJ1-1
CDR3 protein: CSAGTARDTEAFF
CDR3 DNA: TGCAGTGCCGGGACAGCTAGGGACACTGAAGCTTTCTTT

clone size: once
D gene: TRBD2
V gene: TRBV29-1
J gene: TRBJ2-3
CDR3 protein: CSVEGVGGGAGDTQYF
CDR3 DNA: TGCAGCGTTGAAGGGGTGGGCGGGGGGGCTGGAGATACGCAGTATTTT

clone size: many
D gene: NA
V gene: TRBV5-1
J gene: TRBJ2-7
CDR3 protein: CASSLANRGQRVGREQYF
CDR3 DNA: TGCGCCAGCAGCTTGGCCAATCGAGGACAGCGGGTGGGAAGGGAGCAGTACTTC

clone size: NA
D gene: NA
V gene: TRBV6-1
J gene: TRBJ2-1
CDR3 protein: CASSGRPDTNEQFF
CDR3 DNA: TGTGCCAGCAGTGGAAGGCCGGACACCAATGAGCAGTTCTTC

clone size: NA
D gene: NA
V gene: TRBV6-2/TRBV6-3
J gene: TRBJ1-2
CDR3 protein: CAGLQGWSYGYTF
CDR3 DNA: TGTGCCGGCCTACAGGGTTGGAGCTATGGCTACACCTTC

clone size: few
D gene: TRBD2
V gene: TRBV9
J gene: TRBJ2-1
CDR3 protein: CASSVRGGLAVNEQFF
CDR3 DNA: TGTGCCAGCAGCGTAAGGGGCGGACTAGCGGTTAATGAGCAGTTCTTC

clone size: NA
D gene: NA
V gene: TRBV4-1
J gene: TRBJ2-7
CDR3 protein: CASSQGDTTGYEQYF
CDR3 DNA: TGCGCCAGCAGCCAAGGGGACACCACAGGGTACGAGCAGTACTTC

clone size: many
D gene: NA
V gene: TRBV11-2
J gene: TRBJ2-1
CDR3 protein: CASSQRMGDLQGNEQFF
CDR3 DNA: TGTGCCAGCAGCCAAAGGATGGGAGACCTCCAAGGGAATGAGCAGTTCTTC

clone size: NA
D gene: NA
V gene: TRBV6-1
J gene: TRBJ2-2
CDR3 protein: CASRPRFGGELFF
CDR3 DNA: TGTGCCAGCAGGCCACGTTTCGGCGGGGAGCTGTTTTTT